The sequence of this T cell receptor (beta chain) was determined in a study of blood T cell repertoires in COVID-19. As for the study in general: COVID-19 samples collected from the United States, Italy and Spain covered acute and convalescent phases.

In the authors' methods: From reference gene primer amplification, estimates of nucleated cell counts were derived. Sequencing was performed with immunoSEQ multiplex PCR; in TCRdb, only in-frame clones are kept and a portion is missing. V, J and clone size derive from that table, while D and trimming were established from the DNA sequence. The sample lists over 250,000 clones; 88% were seen once. Germline V gene sequence: CDR1 MDHEN, CDR2 SYDVKM. V lost 5 bases and J 8 bases, leaving 13 bases between the germline ends. The CDR3 consists of 14 residues. This sequence joins TRBV28 and TRBJ1-6, with D perhaps matching TRBD1 (6 bases). This clonotype was sampled from a woman in her seventies with COVID-19, enrolled during active disease. The sequenced material came from peripheral blood. The CDR3 region is CASSPGQGHSPLHF. As DNA, the CDR3 is TGTGCCAGCAGTCCCGGCCAGGGGCATTCACCCCTCCACTTT. The whole variable domain, remainder taken from reference TRBV28 and TRBJ1-6, is DVKVTQSSRYLVKRTGEKVFLECVQDMDHENMFWYRQDPGLGLRLIYFSYDVKMKEKGDIPEGYSVSREKKERFSLILESASTNQTSMYLCASSPGQGHSPLHFGNGTRLTVT.